One sample yielded the 24 T cell receptor beta chains listed below, sequenced in a study of cytomegalovirus exposure and HLA in healthy donors. Primers for the PCR totalled 60 Vbeta and 13 Jbeta. Data came from immunoSEQ multiplex PCR; TCRdb stores just in-frame clones and leaves some out. This sample has 110,000 or so clones; over 65% occur once, and the top ten carry approximately 8.2%. Sequencing was carried out using PBMCs. The origin of the receptors is a man aged 35-49 years in good health and CMV-seropositive.

This clone came up a few times. The chain employs TRBV6-6 and TRBJ2-2; 8 bases agree with TRBD2. This CDR3 comprises 16 residues. The V segment lost 5 bases and the J segment 0 bases; nucleotides outside the gene matches: 5. Germline V gives CDR1 MNHNY, CDR2 SVGAGI (reference sequence). CDR3 DNA: TGTGCCAGCAGTCGGACTAGCCCTTCGAACACCGGGGAGCTGTTTTTT. Protein: CASSRTSPSNTGELFF.

This clone was recorded a few times. The sample holds other DNA sequences that translate to the same CDR3. The CDR3 sequence: CASSGGQGSYEQYF. CDR3 nucleotide sequence: TGTGCCAGCAGTGGGGGACAGGGCTCCTACGAGCAGTACTTC. V gene TRBV2 combines with J gene TRBJ2-7; 9 nucleotides align to TRBD1. This CDR3 contains 14 residues. V was clipped by 4 bases and J by 0 bases; unmatched bases: 1. Per the germline V gene, CDR1 is SNHLY and CDR2 is FYNNEI.

This chain joins TRBV7-2 and TRBJ2-3, with TRBD1 matching 8 bases. Germline V gives CDR1 SGHTA, CDR2 FQGNSA. The CDR3 spans 14 residues. V was pared by 5 bases and J by 3 bases, with 4 bases of the junction left unmatched. This CDR3 is CASSGQGFTDTQYF. CDR3 DNA sequence: TGTGCCAGCAGCGGACAGGGATTTACAGATACGCAGTATTTT.

The genes are TRBV7-6 and TRBJ2-5, with 11 bases identical to TRBD1. Germline V gene sequence: CDR1 SGHVS, CDR2 FNYEAQ. V trimming: 4 bases; J trimming: 4 bases; junction bases outside the gene matches: 5. CDR3 length equals 15 residues. This CDR3 reads CASSYGGTGGETQYF. The CDR3 nucleotides read TGTGCCAGCAGCTACGGGGGGACAGGGGGAGAGACCCAGTACTTC.

This chain connects TRBV7-9 to TRBJ2-7; 15 bases map to TRBD2. CDR3 size: 15 residues. In germline, CDR1 is SEHNR, CDR2 FQNEAQ (reference sequence). Losses at the gene ends were 4 bases for V and 7 bases for J; bases not matched to a gene: 5. The CDR3 sequence is CASSSGLAGGREQYF. The CDR3 DNA reads as TGTGCCAGCAGCTCGGGACTAGCGGGGGGTAGGGAGCAGTACTTC. Using reference TRBV7-9 and TRBJ2-7 for the parts outside the CDR3, the full variable domain is DTGVSQNPRHKITKRGQNVTFRCDPISEHNRLYWYRQTLGQGPEFLTYFQNEAQLEKSRLLSDRFSAERPKGSFSTLEIQRTEQGDSAMYLCASSSGLAGGREQYFGPGTRLTVT.

The gene calls are TRBV6-1 and TRBJ1-5, with unresolved D. The CDR3 contains 13 residues. CDR1 and CDR2 from the germline V gene are MNHNS and SASEGT. V shed 4 bases and J shed 9 bases, with 13 bases lying between them. CDR3 sequence (DNA): TGTGCCAGCAGTGTAAATTCGGGTGGGCCCCAGCATTTT. Translated: CASSVNSGGPQHF.

V usage is TRBV6-5 and J usage is TRBJ1-1; D is possibly TRBD1 (6 bases). The germline gives CDR1 MNHEY, CDR2 SVGAGI. The CDR3 sequence is 13 residues long. V was shortened by 6 bases and J by 1 base, with 9 bases between the two germline ends. The CDR3: CASRTGTNTEAFF. CDR3 nucleotides: TGTGCCAGCAGAACAGGGACGAACACTGAAGCTTTCTTT.

The rearrangement links TRBV5-8 to TRBJ2-2; 11 bases are a match to TRBD2. After removal of 0 bases from V and 1 base from J, the junction contained 2 bases not matched to a gene. There are 17 residues in the CDR3. The germline V gene encodes CDR1 SGHTS and CDR2 YDEGEE. CDR3 DNA sequence: TGTGCCAGCAGCTTGGCCGGGACTAGCGGGAACACCGGGGAGCTGTTTTTT. As protein: CASSLAGTSGNTGELFF.

This chain links TRBV5-6 with TRBJ2-7; TRBD2 matches 14 bases. The J segment lost 3 bases and the V segment lost 2 bases, leaving 7 bases of the junction unmatched. CDR1 SGHDT and CDR2 YYEEEE come from the germline V gene. The CDR3 runs 17 residues. CDR3 protein: CASSLFGTSGGNYEQYF. DNA of the CDR3: TGTGCCAGCAGCTTATTCGGGACTAGCGGGGGAAACTACGAGCAGTACTTC.

This clone was recorded only once. V usage is TRBV28 and J usage is TRBJ1-5; no reliable D call. Trimming removed 5 bases from V and 4 bases from J, with 12 bases in between. Germline CDR1 reads MDHEN; CDR2 reads SYDVKM. This CDR3 has 14 amino acids. The CDR3 region has the DNA TGTGCCAGCAGTAGGTTGGCCGGGAATCAGCCCCAGCATTTT. Residues: CASSRLAGNQPQHF.

The V and J genes are TRBV5-8 and TRBJ2-7; the D is unclear. The CDR3 contains 11 residues. With 4 bases removed from V and 9 bases from J, the gap between germline ends came to 11 bases. Germline CDR1 is SGHTS and CDR2 is YDEGEE. The CDR3 DNA is TGTGCCAGCAGCCCCTCAGGTTTGCAGTACTTC. Translation: CASSPSGLQYF.

This clone is a singleton in its sample. The V gene is TRBV27, the J gene TRBJ2-4; weak D call: TRBD2 (5 bases). The germline V gene encodes CDR1 MNHEY and CDR2 SMNVEV (reference sequence). This CDR3 spans 14 amino acids. The ends were cut back, 7 bases at V and 7 bases at J, with 17 bases in the middle. Here the CDR3 reads CASTTAGTPNIQYF. In DNA, the CDR3 is TGTGCCAGCACCACGGCGGGTACCCCGAACATTCAGTACTTC.

The rearrangement links TRBV30 to TRBJ1-1; D unresolved. Germline loops: CDR1 GTSNPN, CDR2 SVGIG (reference sequence). There are 12 residues in the CDR3. V lost 2 bases and J lost 0, with 4 bases in between. This CDR3 is CAWSQMNTEAFF. The CDR3 DNA reads as TGTGCCTGGAGTCAGATGAACACTGAAGCTTTCTTT.

This sequence joins TRBV7-8 and TRBJ2-7, with TRBD2 as a possible D gene (5 bases). Germline CDR1 SGHVS, CDR2 FQNEAQ. The V gene lost 3 bases and the J gene lost 6 bases, with 9 bases spanning the gap. The CDR3 length is 12 residues. The CDR3 loop is CASSLPGSEQYF. In DNA form, the CDR3 reads TGTGCCAGCAGCTTGCCGGGGTCCGAGCAGTACTTC.

The rearrangement joins TRBV7-2 to TRBJ1-5; D is possibly TRBD1 (5 bases). Germline assignment: CDR1 SGHTA and CDR2 FQGNSA. Trimming pared 4 bases from V and 6 bases from J, leaving 10 bases between. This CDR3 region has 13 residues. CDR3 DNA: TGTGCCAGCAGCTATCAGGGCTCTCAGCCCCAGCATTTT. This encodes CASSYQGSQPQHF.

This chain links TRBV27 with TRBJ2-1, with 11 bases matching TRBD1. CDR1 is MNHEY and CDR2 is SMNVEV in the germline V gene (reference sequence). The CDR3 has 14 residues. The junction had 5 bases not matched to a gene; V was cut back by 7 bases and J by 6 bases. The CDR3 nucleotides are TGTGCCAGCATCGGGACAGGGGGACTCAATGAGCAGTTCTTC. It yields the protein CASIGTGGLNEQFF.

This chain's CDR3 is CASSTEETQYF. CDR3 coding DNA: TGTGCCAGCAGCACAGAAGAGACCCAGTACTTC. The genes are TRBV28 and TRBJ2-5; no clear D. The CDR3 is 11 residues long. The germline V and J ends were trimmed by 6 bases and 3 bases, with 5 bases remaining between them. Germline V gene lookup returns CDR1 MDHEN and CDR2 SYDVKM. The whole variable domain, filled in from reference TRBV28 and TRBJ2-5, reads DVKVTQSSRYLVKRTGEKVFLECVQDMDHENMFWYRQDPGLGLRLIYFSYDVKMKEKGDIPEGYSVSREKKERFSLILESASTNQTSMYLCASSTEETQYFGPGTRLLVL.

This clone came up once. The chain employs TRBV6-6 and TRBJ2-7; 8 bases are a match to TRBD2. The CDR3 runs to 14 residues. The V segment lost 5 bases and the J segment 4 bases; nucleotides outside the gene matches: 7. Germline-derived CDR1 and CDR2 are MNHNY and SVGAGI (reference sequence). CDR3 amino acids: CASSAGGQFYEQYF. The CDR3 DNA reads TGTGCCAGCAGTGCGGGGGGCCAGTTTTACGAGCAGTACTTC.

By proportion, this clone is medium-sized (0.01 to 0.1%). This chain uses TRBV18 with TRBJ2-7, with D possibly matching TRBD1 (9 bases). The V end was cut by 4 bases, the J end by 7 bases, with 29 bases between. The CDR3 covers 18 residues. Germline values: CDR1 KGHSH, CDR2 LQKENI. The CDR3 protein is CASSLGQGAASGGFEQYF. The CDR3 bases are TGTGCCAGCTCACTGGGACAGGGTGCAGCGAGCGGGGGTTTTGAGCAGTACTTC. The whole variable domain, remainder taken from reference TRBV18 and TRBJ2-7, is NAGVMQNPRHLVRRRGQEARLRCSPMKGHSHVYWYRQLPEEGLKFMVYLQKENIIDESGMPKERFSAEFPKEGPSILRIQQVVRGDSAAYFCASSLGQGAASGGFEQYFGPGTRLTVT.

The chain recombines TRBV18 with TRBJ1-2; 10 bases map to TRBD1. This CDR3 is 12 amino acids long. The ends lost 4 bases at V and 13 bases at J; junction bases unmatched: 6. Looked up from germline, CDR1 is KGHSH and CDR2 is LQKENI. The CDR3 spells CASSRGDRGITF. The CDR3 region has the DNA TGTGCCAGCTCACGGGGGGACAGGGGCATCACCTTC.

The CDR3: CAGTGTSERYEQYF. The CDR3 DNA reads TGTGCCGGCACCGGGACTAGTGAACGCTACGAGCAGTACTTC. The rearrangement uses TRBV7-9 and TRBJ2-7; 8 bases line up with TRBD2. Germline lookup yields CDR1 SEHNR and CDR2 FQNEAQ (reference sequence). This CDR3 is built from 14 residues. V lost 11 bases and J lost 3; bases outside the gene matches: 12. Complete variable domain (other parts from reference TRBV7-9 and TRBJ2-7): DTGVSQNPRHKITKRGQNVTFRCDPISEHNRLYWYRQTLGQGPEFLTYFQNEAQLEKSRLLSDRFSAERPKGSFSTLEIQRTEQGDSAMYLCAGTGTSERYEQYFGPGTRLTVT.

The V gene is TRBV5-8, the J gene TRBJ2-5; TRBD1 agrees at 9 bases. V gave up 3 bases and J gave up 5 bases; unmatched junction bases: 5. Germline V gene sequence: CDR1 SGHTS, CDR2 YDEGEE. There are 14 residues in the CDR3. The DNA for the CDR3 is TGTGCCAGCAGCTACAGGGGGCTTGCGGAGACCCAGTACTTC. It encodes CASSYRGLAETQYF.

This chain links TRBV2 with TRBJ1-5, with 10 bases identical to TRBD1. Per germline, CDR1 SNHLY and CDR2 FYNNEI. There are 16 residues in the CDR3. With 2 bases clipped from V and 8 bases from J, the junction kept 9 bases outside the gene matches. CDR3 sequence reads: CASSEPTGGSVKPQHF. The CDR3 DNA sequence: TGTGCCAGCAGTGAACCGACAGGGGGCTCAGTTAAGCCCCAGCATTTT.

This chain connects TRBV4-3 to TRBJ1-3; 8 positions match TRBD1. Germline assignment: CDR1 LGHNA and CDR2 YSLEER. J lost 3 bases, V lost 0 bases, and 7 bases had no gene match. The CDR3 has 17 residues. The CDR3, as DNA: TGCGCCAGCAGCCAAGATTCGCCCACAGGGGGTGGAAACACCATATATTTT. This encodes CASSQDSPTGGGNTIYF.